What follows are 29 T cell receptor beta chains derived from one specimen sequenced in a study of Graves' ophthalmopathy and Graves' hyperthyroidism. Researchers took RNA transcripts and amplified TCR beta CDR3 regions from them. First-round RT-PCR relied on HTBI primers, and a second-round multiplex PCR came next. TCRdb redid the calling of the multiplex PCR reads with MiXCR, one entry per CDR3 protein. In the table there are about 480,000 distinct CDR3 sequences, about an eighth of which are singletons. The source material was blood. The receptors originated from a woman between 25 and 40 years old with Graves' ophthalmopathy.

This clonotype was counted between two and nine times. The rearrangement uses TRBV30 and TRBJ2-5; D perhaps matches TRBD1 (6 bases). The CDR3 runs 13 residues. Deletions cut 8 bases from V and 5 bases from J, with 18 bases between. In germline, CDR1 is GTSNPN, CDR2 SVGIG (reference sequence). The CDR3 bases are TGTGCCGCCTCGGACAGCCTCGGGGAGACCCAGTACTTC. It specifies CAASDSLGETQYF. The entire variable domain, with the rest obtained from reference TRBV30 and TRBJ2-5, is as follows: SQTIHQWPATLVQPVGSPLSLECTVEGTSNPNLYWYRQAAGRGLQLLFYSVGIGQISSEVPQNLSASRPQDRQFILSSKKLLLSDSGFYLCAASDSLGETQYFGPGTRLLVL.

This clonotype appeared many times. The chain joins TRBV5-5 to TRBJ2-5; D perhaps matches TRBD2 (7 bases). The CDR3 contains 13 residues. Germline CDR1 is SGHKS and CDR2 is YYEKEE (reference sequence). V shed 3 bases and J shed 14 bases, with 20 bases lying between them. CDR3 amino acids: CASSSGGGRGLYF. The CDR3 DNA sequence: TGTGCCAGCAGCTCGGGCGGGGGCCGCGGACTTTACTTC.

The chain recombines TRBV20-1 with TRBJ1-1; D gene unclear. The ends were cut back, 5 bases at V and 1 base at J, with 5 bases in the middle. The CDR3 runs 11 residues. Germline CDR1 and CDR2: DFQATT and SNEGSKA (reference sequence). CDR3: CSAPGNTEAFF. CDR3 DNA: TGCAGTGCTCCAGGGAACACTGAAGCTTTCTTT.

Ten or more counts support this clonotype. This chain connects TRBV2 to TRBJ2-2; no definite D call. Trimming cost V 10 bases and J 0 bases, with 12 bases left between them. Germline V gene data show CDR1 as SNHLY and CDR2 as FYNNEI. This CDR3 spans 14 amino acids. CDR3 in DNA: TGTGCCACCGCGGCACGGCCGAACACCGGGGAGCTGTTTTTT. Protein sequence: CATAARPNTGELFF.

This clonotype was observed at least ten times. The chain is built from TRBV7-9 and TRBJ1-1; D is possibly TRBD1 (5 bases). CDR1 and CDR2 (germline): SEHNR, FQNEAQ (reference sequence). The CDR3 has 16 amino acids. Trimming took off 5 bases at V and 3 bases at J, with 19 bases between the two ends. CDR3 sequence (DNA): TGTGCCAGCAGCGCCTGGGACCGCTTGGGGGACACTGAAGCTTTCTTT. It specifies CASSAWDRLGDTEAFF. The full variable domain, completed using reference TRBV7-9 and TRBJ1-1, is DTGVSQNPRHKITKRGQNVTFRCDPISEHNRLYWYRQTLGQGPEFLTYFQNEAQLEKSRLLSDRFSAERPKGSFSTLEIQRTEQGDSAMYLCASSAWDRLGDTEAFFGQGTRLTVV.

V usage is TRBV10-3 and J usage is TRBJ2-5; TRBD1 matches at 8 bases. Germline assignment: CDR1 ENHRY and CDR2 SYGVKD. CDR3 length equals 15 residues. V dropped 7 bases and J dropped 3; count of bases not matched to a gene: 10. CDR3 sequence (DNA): TGTGCCATCAATCGACAGGGGCAGAGTAAAGAGACCCAGTACTTC. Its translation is CAINRQGQSKETQYF.

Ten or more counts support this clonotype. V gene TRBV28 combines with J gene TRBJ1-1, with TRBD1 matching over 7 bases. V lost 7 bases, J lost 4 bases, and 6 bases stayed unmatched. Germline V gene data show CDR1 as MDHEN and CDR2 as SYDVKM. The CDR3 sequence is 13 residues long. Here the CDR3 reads CASTLNRGTEAFF. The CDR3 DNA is TGTGCCAGCACGTTGAACAGGGGCACTGAAGCTTTCTTT.

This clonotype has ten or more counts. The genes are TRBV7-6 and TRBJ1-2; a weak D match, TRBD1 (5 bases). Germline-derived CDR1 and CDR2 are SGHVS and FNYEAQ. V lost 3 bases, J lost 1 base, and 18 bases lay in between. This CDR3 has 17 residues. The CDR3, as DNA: TGTGCCAGCAGCTTGGGTGGTGGGGCCGACTTTAACTATGGCTACACCTTC. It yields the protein CASSLGGGADFNYGYTF.

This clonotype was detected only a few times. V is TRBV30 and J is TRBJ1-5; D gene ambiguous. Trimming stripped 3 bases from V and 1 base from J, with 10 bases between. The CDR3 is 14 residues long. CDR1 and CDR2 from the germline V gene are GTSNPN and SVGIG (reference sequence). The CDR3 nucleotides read TGTGCCTGGAGCCTTGGACGGAGCAATCAGCCCCAGCATTTT. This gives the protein CAWSLGRSNQPQHF. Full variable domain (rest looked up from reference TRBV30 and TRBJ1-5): SQTIHQWPATLVQPVGSPLSLECTVEGTSNPNLYWYRQAAGRGLQLLFYSVGIGQISSEVPQNLSASRPQDRQFILSSKKLLLSDSGFYLCAWSLGRSNQPQHFGDGTRLSIL.

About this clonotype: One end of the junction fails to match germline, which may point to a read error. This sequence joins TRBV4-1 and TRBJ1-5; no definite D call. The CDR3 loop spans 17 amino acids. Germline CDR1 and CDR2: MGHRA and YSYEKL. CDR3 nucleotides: TGCGCCAACAGCCAAAAATGGGCCCCGAAGTACAATCAGCCCCAGCATTTT. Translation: CANSQKWAPKYNQPQHF.

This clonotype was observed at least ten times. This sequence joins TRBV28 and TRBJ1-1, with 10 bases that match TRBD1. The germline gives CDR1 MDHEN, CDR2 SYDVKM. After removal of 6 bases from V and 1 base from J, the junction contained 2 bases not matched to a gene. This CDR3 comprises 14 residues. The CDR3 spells CASRGQGGNTEAFF. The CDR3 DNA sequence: TGTGCCAGCAGAGGACAGGGGGGGAACACTGAAGCTTTCTTT. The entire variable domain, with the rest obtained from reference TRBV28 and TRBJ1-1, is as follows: DVKVTQSSRYLVKRTGEKVFLECVQDMDHENMFWYRQDPGLGLRLIYFSYDVKMKEKGDIPEGYSVSREKKERFSLILESASTNQTSMYLCASRGQGGNTEAFFGQGTRLTVV.

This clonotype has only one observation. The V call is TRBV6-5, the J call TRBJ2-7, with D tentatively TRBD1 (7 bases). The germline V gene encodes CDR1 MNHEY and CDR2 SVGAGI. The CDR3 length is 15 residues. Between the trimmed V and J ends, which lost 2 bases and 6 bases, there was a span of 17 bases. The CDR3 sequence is CASSYGTVAGSEQYF. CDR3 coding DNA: TGTGCCAGCAGTTACGGGACAGTCGCGGGGTCCGAGCAGTACTTC.

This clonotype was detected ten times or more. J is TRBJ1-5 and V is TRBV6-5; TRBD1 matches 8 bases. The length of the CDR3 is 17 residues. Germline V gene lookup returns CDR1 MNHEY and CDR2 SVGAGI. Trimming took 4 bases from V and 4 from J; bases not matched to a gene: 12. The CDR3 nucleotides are TGTGCCAGCAGTTCCGACTGGACAGGGTTTGGAAATCAGCCCCAGCATTTT. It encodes CASSSDWTGFGNQPQHF.

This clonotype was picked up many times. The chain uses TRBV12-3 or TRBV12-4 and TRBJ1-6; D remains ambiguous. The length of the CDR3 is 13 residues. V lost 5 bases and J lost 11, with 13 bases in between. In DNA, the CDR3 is TGTGCCAGCAGTGGGTTCGGGAGGACACCCCTCCACTTT. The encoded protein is CASSGFGRTPLHF.

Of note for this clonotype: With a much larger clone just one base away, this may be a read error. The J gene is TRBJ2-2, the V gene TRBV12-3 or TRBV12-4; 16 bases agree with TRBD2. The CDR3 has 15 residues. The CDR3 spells CASRIGTSGRVELCF. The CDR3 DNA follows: TGTGCCAGCAGGATCGGGACTAGCGGGAGGGTGGAGCTGTGTTTT.

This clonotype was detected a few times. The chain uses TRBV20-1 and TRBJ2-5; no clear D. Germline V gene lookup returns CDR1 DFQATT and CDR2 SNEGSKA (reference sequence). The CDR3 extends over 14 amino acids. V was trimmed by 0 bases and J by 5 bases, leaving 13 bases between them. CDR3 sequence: CSARDRGARETQYF. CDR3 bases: TGCAGTGCTAGAGATCGAGGCGCGCGGGAGACCCAGTACTTC.

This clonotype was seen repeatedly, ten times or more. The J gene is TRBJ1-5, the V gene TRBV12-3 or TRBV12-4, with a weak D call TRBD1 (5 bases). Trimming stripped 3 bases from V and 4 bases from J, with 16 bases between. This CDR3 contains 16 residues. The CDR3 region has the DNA TGTGCCAGCAGTTTGGGGGTCAGGGCCGGGAATCAGCCCCAGCATTTT. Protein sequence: CASSLGVRAGNQPQHF.

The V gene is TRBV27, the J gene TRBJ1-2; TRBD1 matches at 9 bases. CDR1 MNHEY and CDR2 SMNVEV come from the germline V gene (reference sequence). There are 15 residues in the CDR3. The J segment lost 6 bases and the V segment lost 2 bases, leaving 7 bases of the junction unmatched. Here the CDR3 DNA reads TGTGCCAGCAGTTTACGGGGGGACAGGGTGGATGGCTACACCTTC. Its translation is CASSLRGDRVDGYTF.

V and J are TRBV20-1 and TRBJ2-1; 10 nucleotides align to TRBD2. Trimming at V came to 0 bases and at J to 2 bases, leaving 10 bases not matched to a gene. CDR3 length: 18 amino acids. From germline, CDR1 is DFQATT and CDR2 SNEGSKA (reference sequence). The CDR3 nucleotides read TGCAGTGCTAGAGATCGTCAGCGGGAGGGCCGTACCTACAATGAGCAGTTCTTC. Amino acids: CSARDRQREGRTYNEQFF.

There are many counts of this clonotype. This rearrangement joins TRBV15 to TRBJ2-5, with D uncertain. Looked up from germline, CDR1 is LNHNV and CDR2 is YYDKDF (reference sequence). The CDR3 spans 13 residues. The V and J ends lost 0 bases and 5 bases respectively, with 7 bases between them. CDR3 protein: CATSRDVGETQYF. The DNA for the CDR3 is TGTGCCACCAGCAGAGATGTGGGTGAGACCCAGTACTTC.

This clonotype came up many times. The CDR3 region is CASSRTQDTGELFF. Written as DNA, the CDR3 is TGTGCCAGCAGCCGGACCCAGGACACCGGGGAGCTGTTTTTT. The chain recombines TRBV6-4 with TRBJ2-2, with unresolved D. The ends were cut back, 6 bases at V and 3 bases at J, with 11 bases in the middle. This CDR3 spans 14 amino acids. CDR1 and CDR2 from the germline V gene are MRHNA and SNTAGT.

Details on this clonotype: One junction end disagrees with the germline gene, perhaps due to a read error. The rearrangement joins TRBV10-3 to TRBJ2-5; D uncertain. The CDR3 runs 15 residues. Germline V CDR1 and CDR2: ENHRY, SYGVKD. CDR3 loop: CAISLTERDQDTQYF. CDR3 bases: TGTGCCATCAGTTTGACCGAAAGAGACCAAGATACCCAGTACTTC.

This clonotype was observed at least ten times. CDR3 in DNA: TGTGCCAGTAGCGACGGGGCAGGGGGACCTTACGAGCAGTACTTC. Encoded protein: CASSDGAGGPYEQYF. The chain uses TRBV19 and TRBJ2-7; 7 nucleotides agree with TRBD1. Germline trimming cut 6 bases from V and 4 bases from J; bases unmatched to any gene: 12. This CDR3 has 15 residues. Germline V gene data show CDR1 as LNHDA and CDR2 as SQIVND (reference sequence).

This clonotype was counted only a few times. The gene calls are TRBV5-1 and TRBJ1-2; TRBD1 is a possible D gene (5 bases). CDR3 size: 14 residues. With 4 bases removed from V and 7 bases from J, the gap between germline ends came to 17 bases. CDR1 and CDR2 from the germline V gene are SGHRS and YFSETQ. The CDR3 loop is CASSPIRERGGYTF. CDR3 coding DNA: TGCGCCAGCAGCCCGATTAGGGAGAGGGGTGGCTACACCTTC.

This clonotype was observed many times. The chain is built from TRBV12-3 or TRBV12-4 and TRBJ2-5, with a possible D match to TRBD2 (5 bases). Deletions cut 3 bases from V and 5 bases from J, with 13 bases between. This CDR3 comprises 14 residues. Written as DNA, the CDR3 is TGTGCCAGCAGTTTTTCCGGGGTAGAGGAGACCCAGTACTTC. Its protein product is CASSFSGVEETQYF.

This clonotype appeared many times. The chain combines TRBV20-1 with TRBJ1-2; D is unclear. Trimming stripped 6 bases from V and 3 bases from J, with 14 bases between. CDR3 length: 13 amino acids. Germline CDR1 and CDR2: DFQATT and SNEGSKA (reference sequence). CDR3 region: CSAAPAAHYGYTF. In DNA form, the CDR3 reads TGCAGTGCAGCCCCGGCTGCACACTATGGCTACACCTTC.

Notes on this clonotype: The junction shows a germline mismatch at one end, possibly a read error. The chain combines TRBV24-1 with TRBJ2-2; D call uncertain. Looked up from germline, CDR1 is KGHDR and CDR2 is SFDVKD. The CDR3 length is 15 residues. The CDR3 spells CAASDFRFDTGELFF. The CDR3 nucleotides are TGTGCCGCCAGTGATTTCAGGTTTGACACCGGGGAGCTGTTTTTT.

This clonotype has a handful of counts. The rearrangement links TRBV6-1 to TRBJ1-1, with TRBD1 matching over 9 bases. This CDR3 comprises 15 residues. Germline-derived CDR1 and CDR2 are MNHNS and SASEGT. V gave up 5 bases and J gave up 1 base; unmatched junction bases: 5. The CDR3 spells CASSRLGQGNTEAFF. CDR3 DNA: TGTGCCAGCAGTCGCCTGGGACAGGGGAACACTGAAGCTTTCTTT.

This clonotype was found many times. The chain's CDR3 is CASGSGTPGSYEQYF. The CDR3 nucleotides read TGTGCCAGCGGTTCCGGGACACCTGGATCCTACGAGCAGTACTTC. This chain uses TRBV28 with TRBJ2-7, with D possibly being TRBD1 (6 bases). Germline V gene sequence: CDR1 MDHEN, CDR2 SYDVKM. Trimming stripped 8 bases from V and 1 base from J, with 18 bases between. This CDR3 has 15 amino acids.